Listed below are T cell receptor beta chains from one sample, sequenced in a study of T cells after yellow fever vaccination. TCRdb re-called the 5' RACE reads through MiXCR, storing one row per CDR3 protein. Among roughly 500,000 distinct CDR3 sequences listed, about a fifth were seen once. This specimen was PBMCs, taken 15 days after the yellow fever booster vaccination. Receptors originate from a man aged 25-40 years who received the YFV17D yellow fever vaccine. The CDR3 runs from the conserved cysteine through the conserved F or W. D genes are given only for firm matches. A row's size may be missing; if present it is once, few, many or a size class.

length: 17
size: few
V: TRBV4-2
D: -
J: TRBJ2-2
DNA: TGTGCCAGCACCCCGGGTTTTAGCTCGGGAGAGGGCGGGGAGCTGTTTTTT
CDR3: CASTPGFSSGEGGELFF

length: 14
size: few
V: TRBV27
D: -
J: TRBJ2-5
DNA: TGTGCCAGCAGTTTAGCGGGGCTGGGAGAGACCCAGTACTTC
CDR3: CASSLAGLGETQYF

length: 18
size: few
V: TRBV5-1
D: TRBD2
J: TRBJ2-7
DNA: TGCGCCAGCAGCTTGGCACTAGCGGGGGACTCTAGCTCCTACGAGCAGTACTTC
CDR3: CASSLALAGDSSSYEQYF

length: 16
size: -
V: TRBV7-2
D: -
J: TRBJ2-5
DNA: TGTGCCAGCAGCTTTTTAGGTGGGATTCTATCAGAGACCCAGTACTTC
CDR3: CASSFLGGILSETQYF

length: 16
size: -
V: TRBV6-5
D: TRBD2
J: TRBJ2-7
DNA: TGTGCCACACAGACTAGCGGGAGGGCCACGTCGTACGAGCAGTACTTC
CDR3: CATQTSGRATSYEQYF

length: 11
size: -
V: TRBV21-1
D: -
J: TRBJ2-5
DNA: TGTGCCAGCAGCACCCCCCATCTCCAGTACTTC
CDR3: CASSTPHLQYF

length: 14
size: few
V: TRBV30
D: -
J: TRBJ2-2
DNA: TGTGCCTGGATCCGCGCTCTTAACACCGGGGAGCTGTTTTTT
CDR3: CAWIRALNTGELFF

length: 14
size: many
V: TRBV4-3
D: -
J: TRBJ2-1
DNA: TGCGCCAGCAGCCAAGATCGCGAGCATGCTGAGCAGTTCTTC
CDR3: CASSQDREHAEQFF

length: 14
size: few
V: TRBV6-2/TRBV6-3
D: -
J: TRBJ2-1
DNA: TGTGCCAGCAGCTTGCTACCGCGACGTGAGGAGCAGTTCTTC
CDR3: CASSLLPRREEQFF

length: 17
size: -
V: TRBV27
D: -
J: TRBJ1-6
DNA: TGTGCCAGCAGTTTCGCCTCTGGGAGCTCCTATAATTCACCCCTCCACTTT
CDR3: CASSFASGSSYNSPLHF

length: 16
size: -
V: TRBV27
D: TRBD2
J: TRBJ2-1
DNA: TGTGCCAGCAGTTTTGGACTAGCGGGAGCCTACAATGAGCAGCTCTTC
CDR3: CASSFGLAGAYNEQLF

length: 15
size: few
V: TRBV7-2
D: TRBD1
J: TRBJ2-2
DNA: TGTGCCAGCAGCTTTGGGACAGACAACACCGGGGAGCTGTTTTTT
CDR3: CASSFGTDNTGELFF

length: 15
size: -
V: TRBV20-1
D: TRBD2
J: TRBJ2-5
DNA: TGCAGTGCTAGAGAACGTAGCGGGGGGCAAGAGACCCAGTACTTC
CDR3: CSARERSGGQETQYF

length: 13
size: few
V: TRBV29-1
D: -
J: TRBJ2-7
DNA: TGCAGCGTTTCGGGAACCGGGACCCGCGAGCAGTACTTC
CDR3: CSVSGTGTREQYF

length: 15
size: few
V: TRBV7-2
D: TRBD2
J: TRBJ2-3
DNA: TGTGCCAGCAGCTCTCGACTGATTTGGGAGGGTACGCAGTATTTT
CDR3: CASSSRLIWEGTQYF

length: 15
size: many
V: TRBV9
D: TRBD2
J: TRBJ2-1
DNA: TGTGCCAGCAGCGTAGGAACTAGCGGGTACAATGAGCAGTTCTTC
CDR3: CASSVGTSGYNEQFF

length: 16
size: -
V: TRBV28
D: -
J: TRBJ2-1
DNA: TGTGCCAGCAGTTCTCAGACCCTTCCTCTCTACAATGAGCAGTTCTTC
CDR3: CASSSQTLPLYNEQFF

length: 11
size: -
V: TRBV12-3/TRBV12-4
D: -
J: TRBJ1-1
DNA: TGTGCCAGCAGTCTCAAGATTGAAGCTTTCTTT
CDR3: CASSLKIEAFF

length: 13
size: few
V: TRBV20-1
D: -
J: TRBJ1-2
DNA: TGCAGTGCTAGAACTCAGGATTTCACGGGCTACACCTTC
CDR3: CSARTQDFTGYTF

length: 15
size: -
V: TRBV5-1
D: -
J: TRBJ2-3
DNA: TGCGCCAGCAGCTTAAGGGCTCAGGGAACAGATACGCAGTATTTT
CDR3: CASSLRAQGTDTQYF

length: 15
size: many
V: TRBV6-1
D: TRBD2
J: TRBJ2-3
DNA: TGTGCCAGCAGCCCTGGGACCGCGGGAGGAGATACGCAGTATTTT
CDR3: CASSPGTAGGDTQYF

length: 15
size: few
V: TRBV5-1
D: -
J: TRBJ2-1
DNA: TGCGCCAGCAGCCCAGGGGCGGGAGTGGTAAATGAGCAGTTCTTC
CDR3: CASSPGAGVVNEQFF

length: 11
size: -
V: TRBV5-6
D: -
J: TRBJ2-5
DNA: TGTGCCAGCAGCGCCCCAGGGACCCAGTACTTC
CDR3: CASSAPGTQYF

length: 14
size: -
V: TRBV2
D: -
J: TRBJ2-7
DNA: TGTGCCAGGAGGGCCCGACCGGGTCCTTACGAGCAGTACTTC
CDR3: CARRARPGPYEQYF